This TCR beta chain was recorded in a study of cytomegalovirus exposure and HLA in healthy donors. Findings and caveats of the study: 16,951 TCR beta sequences were associated with HLA alleles at 0.05 false discovery rate in a later analysis. Researchers reported in a later analysis that common viral pathogens appeared linked to several top clusters.

This clone was recorded a few times. Antigen unknown. The PCR was carried out with 60 Vbeta primers and 13 Jbeta primers. Profiled with immunoSEQ multiplex PCR; TCRdb holds only in-frame clones, not every one. The sample contains about 190,000 clones, around 81% of which appear only once. The CDR3 sequence is 12 residues long. Trimming left V 7 bases short and J 5 bases short, with 12 bases between. The germline V gene has CDR1 LNHDA and CDR2 SQIVND (reference sequence). The V and J genes are TRBV19 and TRBJ2-7; D is unresolved. The sequenced sample was PBMCs. The clonotype was recovered from a woman in her fifties or sixties in good health and CMV-seropositive. The CDR3 coding sequence is TGTGCCAGTACCTCCAGCGACCACGAGCAGTACTTC. Translated, it gives CASTSSDHEQYF.